Listed below are T cell receptor beta chains from one sample, sequenced in a study of shared T cell receptors in the human thymus. The protocol was immunoSEQ multiplex PCR, while the TCRdb copy is restricted to in-frame clones and leaves out a portion. Among hundreds of thousands of clones listed, approximately 90% were seen once. A further study also used this sample, focusing on human thymus T cells.

Material for sequencing was thymocytes. The receptors here all came from a boy under two years old with a congenital heart defect. The CDR3 runs from the conserved cysteine through the conserved F or W. The order of the fields is D gene, CDR3 length, J gene, V gene, clone size, CDR3 DNA, CDR3 protein. A D gene is named only where the DNA matches it firmly. Clone sizes are given selectively: once, few, many, or a class where the clone is expanded.

D gene: TRBD1
CDR3 length: 17
J gene: TRBJ1-5
V gene: TRBV19
clone size: NA
CDR3 DNA: TGTGCCAGTAGTACCTTTGACAGGGGGCGCGCAAATCAGCCCCAGCATTTT
CDR3 protein: CASSTFDRGRANQPQHF

D gene: NA
CDR3 length: 13
J gene: TRBJ2-1
V gene: TRBV27
clone size: NA
CDR3 DNA: TGTGCCAGCAGAATCAGGGATCGCCATGAGCAGTTCTTC
CDR3 protein: CASRIRDRHEQFF

D gene: TRBD2
CDR3 length: 13
J gene: TRBJ2-1
V gene: TRBV29-1
clone size: NA
CDR3 DNA: TGCAGCGTTGGTCTAGCGGGGGCAAGGGAGCAGTTCTTC
CDR3 protein: CSVGLAGAREQFF

D gene: TRBD1
CDR3 length: 14
J gene: TRBJ2-7
V gene: TRBV27
clone size: NA
CDR3 DNA: TGTGCCAGCACCAGACCGGGACAGTCCTACGGGCAGTACTTC
CDR3 protein: CASTRPGQSYGQYF

D gene: NA
CDR3 length: 17
J gene: TRBJ1-3
V gene: TRBV4-3
clone size: few
CDR3 DNA: TGCGCCAGCAGCCAAGATCTAGCAGTGACTTCTGGAAACACCATATATTTT
CDR3 protein: CASSQDLAVTSGNTIYF

D gene: TRBD1
CDR3 length: 17
J gene: TRBJ1-1
V gene: TRBV14
clone size: NA
CDR3 DNA: TGTGCCAGCAGCCCCGTACAGGGGGGTTTTGGGAACACTGAAGCTTTCTTT
CDR3 protein: CASSPVQGGFGNTEAFF

D gene: NA
CDR3 length: 17
J gene: TRBJ1-1
V gene: TRBV11-2
clone size: NA
CDR3 DNA: TGTGCCAGCAGCTTGTCGATTTGGGGGCCCGGCCCGACTGAAGCTTTCTTT
CDR3 protein: CASSLSIWGPGPTEAFF

D gene: NA
CDR3 length: 16
J gene: TRBJ1-1
V gene: TRBV18
clone size: NA
CDR3 DNA: TGTGCCAGCTCACCCTTGGTGGCGGGACCGAACACTGAAGCTTTCTTT
CDR3 protein: CASSPLVAGPNTEAFF

D gene: TRBD1
CDR3 length: 13
J gene: TRBJ2-7
V gene: TRBV28
clone size: NA
CDR3 DNA: TGTGCCAGCAGCCTAGGACAGGGTGATGAGCAGTACTTC
CDR3 protein: CASSLGQGDEQYF

D gene: TRBD2
CDR3 length: 16
J gene: TRBJ2-2
V gene: TRBV7-2
clone size: NA
CDR3 DNA: TGTGCCAGCAGCTCATCTAGCGGGGGGCGGACCGGGGAGCTGTTTTTT
CDR3 protein: CASSSSSGGRTGELFF

D gene: TRBD2
CDR3 length: 19
J gene: TRBJ2-7
V gene: TRBV7-9
clone size: few
CDR3 DNA: TGTGCCAGCAGCCGCCCCCGACTAGCGGGAGAAACTTCTATTTCCGAGCAGTACTTC
CDR3 protein: CASSRPRLAGETSISEQYF

D gene: TRBD1
CDR3 length: 15
J gene: TRBJ2-3
V gene: TRBV13
clone size: NA
CDR3 DNA: TGTGCCAGCAGCCTTGGACAGGGTAGGACAGATACGCAGTATTTT
CDR3 protein: CASSLGQGRTDTQYF

D gene: TRBD1
CDR3 length: 14
J gene: TRBJ2-7
V gene: TRBV7-9
clone size: NA
CDR3 DNA: TGTGCCAGCAGAACCGGGACAGGGGGCAACGAGCAGTACTTC
CDR3 protein: CASRTGTGGNEQYF

D gene: NA
CDR3 length: 14
J gene: TRBJ2-3
V gene: TRBV5-1
clone size: NA
CDR3 DNA: TGCGCCAGCAGCTATAGCGGCAGCACAGATACGCAGTATTTT
CDR3 protein: CASSYSGSTDTQYF

D gene: TRBD2
CDR3 length: 18
J gene: TRBJ2-7
V gene: TRBV5-4
clone size: NA
CDR3 DNA: TGTGCCAGCAGCTTGCCAGCGGGAGGCCACTCGGCCTCCTACGAGCAGTACTTC
CDR3 protein: CASSLPAGGHSASYEQYF

D gene: TRBD1
CDR3 length: 14
J gene: TRBJ2-5
V gene: TRBV27
clone size: NA
CDR3 DNA: TGTGCCAGCCGTAAGGACAGGGTGACAGAGACCCAGTACTTC
CDR3 protein: CASRKDRVTETQYF

D gene: TRBD2
CDR3 length: 15
J gene: TRBJ2-7
V gene: TRBV5-6
clone size: NA
CDR3 DNA: TGTGCCAGCAGCCCTACGGCGGGAGGCCCCTACGAGCAGTACTTC
CDR3 protein: CASSPTAGGPYEQYF

D gene: NA
CDR3 length: 12
J gene: TRBJ2-3
V gene: TRBV5-1
clone size: NA
CDR3 DNA: TGCGCCAGCAGCCCGGGGTGGCATACGCAGTATTTT
CDR3 protein: CASSPGWHTQYF

D gene: NA
CDR3 length: 12
J gene: TRBJ2-7
V gene: TRBV6-5
clone size: NA
CDR3 DNA: TGTGCCAGCGGGGCGGACTCCTACGAGCAGTACTTC
CDR3 protein: CASGADSYEQYF

D gene: TRBD2
CDR3 length: 15
J gene: TRBJ2-7
V gene: TRBV7-2
clone size: NA
CDR3 DNA: TGTGCCAGCAGCTCCCACGGGGGGGCAAACCACGAGCAGTACTTC
CDR3 protein: CASSSHGGANHEQYF

D gene: TRBD1
CDR3 length: 14
J gene: TRBJ2-7
V gene: TRBV5-4
clone size: NA
CDR3 DNA: TGTGCCAGCAGCTGGGGGACAGGGATCTACGAGCAGTACTTC
CDR3 protein: CASSWGTGIYEQYF

D gene: TRBD1
CDR3 length: 15
J gene: TRBJ1-1
V gene: TRBV5-4
clone size: NA
CDR3 DNA: TGTGCCAGCGGGTTTAAAGGGGGCGCAGTCACTGAAGCTTTCTTT
CDR3 protein: CASGFKGGAVTEAFF

D gene: TRBD2
CDR3 length: 15
J gene: TRBJ2-3
V gene: TRBV6-6
clone size: NA
CDR3 DNA: TGTGCCAGCAGTGAGAACGGGAGGGCATTGGATACGCAGTATTTT
CDR3 protein: CASSENGRALDTQYF

D gene: NA
CDR3 length: 15
J gene: TRBJ2-2
V gene: TRBV12-5
clone size: NA
CDR3 DNA: TGTGCTAGTGGTCCGAGGTCCTCGGGCACCGGGGAGCTGTTTTTT
CDR3 protein: CASGPRSSGTGELFF

D gene: NA
CDR3 length: 17
J gene: TRBJ2-7
V gene: TRBV30
clone size: NA
CDR3 DNA: TGTGCCTGGAGTCCACCCCACCGGGACACCACTAGGTACGAGCAGTACTTC
CDR3 protein: CAWSPPHRDTTRYEQYF

D gene: NA
CDR3 length: 16
J gene: TRBJ2-7
V gene: TRBV14
clone size: NA
CDR3 DNA: TGTGCCAGCAGCCAAGGGGGCGGGACAGCTTACTACGAGCAGTACTTC
CDR3 protein: CASSQGGGTAYYEQYF

D gene: TRBD1
CDR3 length: 14
J gene: TRBJ2-5
V gene: TRBV7-2
clone size: once
CDR3 DNA: TGTGCCAGCAGCCCCAGGACAGGGGGGGAGACCCAGTACTTC
CDR3 protein: CASSPRTGGETQYF

D gene: NA
CDR3 length: 16
J gene: TRBJ1-1
V gene: TRBV4-2
clone size: once
CDR3 DNA: TGTGCCAGCAGCCATCATCAGGAAGGTGGTAACACTGAAGCTTTCTTT
CDR3 protein: CASSHHQEGGNTEAFF

D gene: NA
CDR3 length: 11
J gene: TRBJ2-7
V gene: TRBV10-2
clone size: few
CDR3 DNA: TGCGCCAGCAGTCCCCTCAGCGAGCAGTACTTC
CDR3 protein: CASSPLSEQYF

D gene: NA
CDR3 length: 17
J gene: TRBJ2-1
V gene: TRBV29-1
clone size: NA
CDR3 DNA: TGCAGCGTTGAAGAATACCCGCTGGCCGTAACCTACAATGAGCAGTTCTTC
CDR3 protein: CSVEEYPLAVTYNEQFF

D gene: TRBD2
CDR3 length: 17
J gene: TRBJ2-4
V gene: TRBV2
clone size: once
CDR3 DNA: TGTGCCAGCAGTGAAGTAGAAAGACTAGCGGGCGAAAACATTCAGTACTTC
CDR3 protein: CASSEVERLAGENIQYF

D gene: NA
CDR3 length: 14
J gene: TRBJ2-7
V gene: TRBV7-5
clone size: NA
CDR3 DNA: TGTGTCAGAAGGGCAGGACAGGCAGACGGCGAGCAGTACTTC
CDR3 protein: CVRRAGQADGEQYF

D gene: NA
CDR3 length: 12
J gene: TRBJ1-6
V gene: TRBV27
clone size: NA
CDR3 DNA: TGTGCCAGCAGTTCCCGGGATTCACCCCTCCACTTT
CDR3 protein: CASSSRDSPLHF

D gene: NA
CDR3 length: 12
J gene: TRBJ2-3
V gene: TRBV4-1
clone size: NA
CDR3 DNA: TGCGCCAGCAGCCAAGAAGAGACAACGCAGTATTTT
CDR3 protein: CASSQEETTQYF

D gene: TRBD2
CDR3 length: 15
J gene: TRBJ2-1
V gene: TRBV2
clone size: NA
CDR3 DNA: TGTGCCAGCCCACCAGGCGGGAGCGTTACCCATGAGCAGTTCTTC
CDR3 protein: CASPPGGSVTHEQFF